This T cell receptor (beta chain) appears in the sequencing data of a study of blood T cell repertoires in COVID-19. As for the study in general: In each case, the material was cDNA or gDNA derived from T cells, B-cell-depleted T cells, or PBMCs.

Original processing methods: Amplification with reference gene primers provided the estimates of nucleated cell counts. TCRdb's copy holds only in-frame clones and misses some; the assay was immunoSEQ multiplex PCR. That table gives V, J and clone size, and the DNA gave D and trimming. The table has 100,000 or so clones, less than 90% seen once. V shed 3 bases and J shed 0 bases, with 9 bases lying between them. This CDR3 spans 15 amino acids. Looked up from germline, CDR1 is KGHSH and CDR2 is LQKENI. This clonotype was sampled from a man in his fifties or sixties with acute or convalescent COVID-19. The sample was peripheral blood. V is TRBV18 and J is TRBJ1-3, with unresolved D. This CDR3 reads CASSPTQSSGNTIYF. For the CDR3, the DNA is TGTGCCAGCTCACCGACACAGAGCTCTGGAAACACCATATATTTT.